This TCR beta chain was identified during a study of post-analysis software for immune sequencing data. V gave up 5 bases and J gave up 12 bases, with 19 bases separating them. CDR3 size: 13 residues. Findings and caveats of the study: Among four to six TRBV segments more frequent in patients than controls were TRBV5-6, TRBV5-1 and TRBV20-1. Analysis by F measure revealed that same-batch samples clustered strongly together. Multiple sclerosis was associated with a significant reduction in normalized Chao1 diversity relative to controls.

This clonotype was detected a few times. Its antigen is currently unknown. Unique molecular identifiers tagged the TCR beta cDNA libraries. TCRdb processed the PCR reads anew with MiXCR; each CDR3 protein has one entry. Counted here are about 460,000 distinct CDR3 sequences, approximately 46% occurring once; the ten biggest clones make up about 12%. This TCR was recovered from a girl aged 10 to 17 with multiple sclerosis. The chain is built from TRBV12-3 or TRBV12-4 and TRBJ1-1, with D perhaps matching TRBD1 (5 bases). Sample: blood. The CDR3 loop is CASSIRQFVVTFF. CDR3 in DNA: TGTGCCAGCAGTATCCGACAGTTTGTTGTGACTTTCTTT.